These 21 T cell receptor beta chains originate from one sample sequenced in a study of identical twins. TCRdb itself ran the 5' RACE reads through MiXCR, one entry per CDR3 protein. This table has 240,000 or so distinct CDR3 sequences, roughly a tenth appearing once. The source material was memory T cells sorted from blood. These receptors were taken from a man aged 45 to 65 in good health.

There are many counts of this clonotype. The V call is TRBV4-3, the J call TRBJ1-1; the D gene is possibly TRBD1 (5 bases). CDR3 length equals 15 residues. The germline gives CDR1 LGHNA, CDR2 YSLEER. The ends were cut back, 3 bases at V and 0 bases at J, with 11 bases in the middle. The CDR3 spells CASSQGVTVNTEAFF. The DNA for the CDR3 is TGCGCCAGCAGCCAGGGGGTTACAGTGAACACTGAAGCTTTCTTT.

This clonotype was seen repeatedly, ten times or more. Here the CDR3 DNA reads TGTGCCATCTCGTCGCGGGGGGGACAAGAGACCCAGTACTTC. Its protein product is CAISSRGGQETQYF. The genes are TRBV10-3 and TRBJ2-5; TRBD2 matches 9 bases. Germline trimming cut 8 bases from V and 2 bases from J; bases unmatched to any gene: 6. Per germline, CDR1 ENHRY and CDR2 SYGVKD. CDR3 length: 14 residues.

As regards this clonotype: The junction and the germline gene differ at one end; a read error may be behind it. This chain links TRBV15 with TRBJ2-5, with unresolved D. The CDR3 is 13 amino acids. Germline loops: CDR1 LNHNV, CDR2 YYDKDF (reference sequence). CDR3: CAPSRDFRETQYF. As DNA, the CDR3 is TGTGCCCCCAGCAGAGATTTCCGGGAGACCCAGTACTTC.

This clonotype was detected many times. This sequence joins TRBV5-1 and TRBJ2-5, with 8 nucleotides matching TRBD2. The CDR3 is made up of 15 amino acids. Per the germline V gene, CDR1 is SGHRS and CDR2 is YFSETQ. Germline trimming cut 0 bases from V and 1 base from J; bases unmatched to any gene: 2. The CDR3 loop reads CASSLASGSQETQYF. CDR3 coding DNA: TGCGCCAGCAGCTTGGCCAGCGGGAGCCAAGAGACCCAGTACTTC.

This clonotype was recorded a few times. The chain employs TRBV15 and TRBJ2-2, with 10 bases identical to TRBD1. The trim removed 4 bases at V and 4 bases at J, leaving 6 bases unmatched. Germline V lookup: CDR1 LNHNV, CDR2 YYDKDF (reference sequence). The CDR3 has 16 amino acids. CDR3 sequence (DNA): TGTGCCACCAGCACGCCGACAGGGGGCTTCACCGGGGAGCTGTTTTTT. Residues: CATSTPTGGFTGELFF.

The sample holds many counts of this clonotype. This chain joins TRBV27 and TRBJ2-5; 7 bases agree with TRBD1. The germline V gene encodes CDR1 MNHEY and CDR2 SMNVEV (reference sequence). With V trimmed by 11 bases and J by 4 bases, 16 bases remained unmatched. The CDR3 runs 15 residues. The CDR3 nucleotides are TGTGCCGGCCTACGGACAGGCTCCCCGGGAGAGACCCAGTACTTC. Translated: CAGLRTGSPGETQYF.

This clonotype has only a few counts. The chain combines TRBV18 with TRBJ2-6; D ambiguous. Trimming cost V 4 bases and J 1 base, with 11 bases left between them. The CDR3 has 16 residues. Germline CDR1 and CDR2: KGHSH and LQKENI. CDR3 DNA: TGTGCCAGCTCACTCTCTAAGGGATCTGGGGCCAACGTCCTGACTTTC. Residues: CASSLSKGSGANVLTF.

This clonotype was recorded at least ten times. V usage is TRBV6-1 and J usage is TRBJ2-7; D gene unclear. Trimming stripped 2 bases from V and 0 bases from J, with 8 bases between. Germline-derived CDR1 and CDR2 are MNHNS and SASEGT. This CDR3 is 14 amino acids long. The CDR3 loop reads CASSEMVSSYEQYF. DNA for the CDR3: TGTGCCAGCAGTGAAATGGTGAGCTCCTACGAGCAGTACTTC.

The CDR3 is CASSLGGSTSRITEAFF. The CDR3 region has the DNA TGCGCCAGCAGCCTAGGCGGGTCCACGTCTCGAATCACTGAAGCTTTCTTT. The J gene is TRBJ1-1, the V gene TRBV5-1; D not certain. V was shortened by 4 bases and J by 4 bases, with 23 bases between the two germline ends. Per the germline V gene, CDR1 is SGHRS and CDR2 is YFSETQ. CDR3 length: 17 residues.

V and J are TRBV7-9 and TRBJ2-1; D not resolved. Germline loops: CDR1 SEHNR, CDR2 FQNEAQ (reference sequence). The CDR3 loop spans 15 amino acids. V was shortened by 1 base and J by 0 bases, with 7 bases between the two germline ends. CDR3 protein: CASSLVLPSYNEQFF. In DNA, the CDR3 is TGTGCCAGCAGCTTAGTACTACCCTCCTACAATGAGCAGTTCTTC. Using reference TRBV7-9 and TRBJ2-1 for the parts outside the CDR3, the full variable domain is DTGVSQNPRHKITKRGQNVTFRCDPISEHNRLYWYRQTLGQGPEFLTYFQNEAQLEKSRLLSDRFSAERPKGSFSTLEIQRTEQGDSAMYLCASSLVLPSYNEQFFGPGTRLTVL.

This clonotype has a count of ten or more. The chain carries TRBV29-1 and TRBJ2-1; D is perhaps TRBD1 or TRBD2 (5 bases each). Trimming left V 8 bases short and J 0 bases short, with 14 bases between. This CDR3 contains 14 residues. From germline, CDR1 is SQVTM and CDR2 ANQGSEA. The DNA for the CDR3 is TGCAGCAGTCTTGAGGGGAGCTCCTACAATGAGCAGTTCTTC. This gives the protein CSSLEGSSYNEQFF.

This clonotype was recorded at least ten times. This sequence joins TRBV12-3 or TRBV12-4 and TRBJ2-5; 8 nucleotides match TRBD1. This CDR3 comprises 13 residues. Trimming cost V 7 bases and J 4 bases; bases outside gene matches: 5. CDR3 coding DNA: TGTGCCAGCACTTGGACAGGGTTAGAGACCCAGTACTTC. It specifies CASTWTGLETQYF.

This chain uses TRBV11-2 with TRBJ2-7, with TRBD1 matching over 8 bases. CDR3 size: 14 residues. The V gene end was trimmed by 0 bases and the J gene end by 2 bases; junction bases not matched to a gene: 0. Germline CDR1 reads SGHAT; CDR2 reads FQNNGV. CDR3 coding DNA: TGTGCCAGCAGCTTAGAACAGGGGGCCTACGAGCAGTACTTC. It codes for CASSLEQGAYEQYF.

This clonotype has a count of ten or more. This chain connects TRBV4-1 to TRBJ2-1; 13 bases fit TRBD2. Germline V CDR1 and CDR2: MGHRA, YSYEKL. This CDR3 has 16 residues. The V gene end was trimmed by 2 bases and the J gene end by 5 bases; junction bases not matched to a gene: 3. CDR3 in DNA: TGCGCCAGCAGCCAAACACTAGCGGGGGGGCACAATGAGCAGTTCTTC. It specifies CASSQTLAGGHNEQFF.

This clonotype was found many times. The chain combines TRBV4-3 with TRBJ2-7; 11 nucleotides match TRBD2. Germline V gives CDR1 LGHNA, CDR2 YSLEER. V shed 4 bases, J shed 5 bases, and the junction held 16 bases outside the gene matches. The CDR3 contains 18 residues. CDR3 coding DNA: TGCGCCAGCAGCCCCGAATTAGCGGGAGGGCCTTCTGTCAACGAGCAGTACTTC. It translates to CASSPELAGGPSVNEQYF.

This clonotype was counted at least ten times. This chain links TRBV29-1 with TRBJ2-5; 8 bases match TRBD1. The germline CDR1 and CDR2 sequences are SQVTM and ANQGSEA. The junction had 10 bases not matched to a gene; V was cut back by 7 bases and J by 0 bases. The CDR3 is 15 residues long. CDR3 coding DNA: TGCAGCGCGCCCCCTTACAGGGGGAACCAAGAGACCCAGTACTTC. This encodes CSAPPYRGNQETQYF.

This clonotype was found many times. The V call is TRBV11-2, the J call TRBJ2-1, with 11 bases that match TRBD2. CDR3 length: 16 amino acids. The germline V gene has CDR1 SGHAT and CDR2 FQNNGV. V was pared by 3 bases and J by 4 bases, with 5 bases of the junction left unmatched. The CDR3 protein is CASSLIAGGLYNEQFF. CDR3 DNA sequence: TGTGCCAGCAGCTTGATAGCGGGAGGGCTATACAATGAGCAGTTCTTC.

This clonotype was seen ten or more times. For the CDR3, the DNA is TGTGCCAGCAGTTTAGACAGGGGGAATTCACCCCTCCACTTT. Translation: CASSLDRGNSPLHF. The chain links TRBV12-3 or TRBV12-4 to TRBJ1-6; 8 bases are a match to TRBD1. V trimming: 1 base; J trimming: 7 bases; junction bases outside the gene matches: 0. CDR3 size: 14 residues.

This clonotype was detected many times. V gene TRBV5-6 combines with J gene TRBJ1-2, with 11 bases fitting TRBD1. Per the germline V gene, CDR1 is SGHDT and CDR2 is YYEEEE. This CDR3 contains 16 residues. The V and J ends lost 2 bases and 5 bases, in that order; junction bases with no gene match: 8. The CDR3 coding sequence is TGTGCCAGCAGCTTAAGTAGGACAGGGGGCACTTATGGCTACACCTTC. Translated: CASSLSRTGGTYGYTF.

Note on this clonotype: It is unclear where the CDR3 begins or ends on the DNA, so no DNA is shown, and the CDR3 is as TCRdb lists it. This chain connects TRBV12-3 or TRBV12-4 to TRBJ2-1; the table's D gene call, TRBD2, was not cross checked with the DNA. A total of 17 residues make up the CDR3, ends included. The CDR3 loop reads CASLRWASGNSYNERFF.

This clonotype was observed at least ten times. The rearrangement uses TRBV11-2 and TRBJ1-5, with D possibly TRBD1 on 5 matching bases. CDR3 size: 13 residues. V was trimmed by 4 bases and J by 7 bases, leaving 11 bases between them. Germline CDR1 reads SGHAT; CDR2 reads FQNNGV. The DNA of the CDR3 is TGTGCCAGCAGCTGGGGGACCGAACAGCCCCAGCATTTT. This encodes CASSWGTEQPQHF.